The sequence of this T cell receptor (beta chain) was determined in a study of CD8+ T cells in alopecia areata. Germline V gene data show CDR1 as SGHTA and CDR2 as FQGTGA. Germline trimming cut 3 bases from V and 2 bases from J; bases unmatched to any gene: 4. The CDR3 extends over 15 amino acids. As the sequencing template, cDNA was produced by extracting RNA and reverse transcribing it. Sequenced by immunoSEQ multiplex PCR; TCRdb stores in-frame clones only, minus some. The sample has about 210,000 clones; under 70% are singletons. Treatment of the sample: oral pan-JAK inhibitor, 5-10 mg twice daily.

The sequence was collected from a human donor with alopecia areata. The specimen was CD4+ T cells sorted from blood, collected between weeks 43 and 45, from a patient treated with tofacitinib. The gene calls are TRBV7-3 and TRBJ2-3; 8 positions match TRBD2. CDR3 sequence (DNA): TGTGCCAGCAGCTTGAACGGGGGGGACACAGATACGCAGTATTTT. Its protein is CASSLNGGDTDTQYF.